This TCR beta chain was sequenced for a study of identical twins. Study-wide points: Out-of-frame alpha sequences common to twins exhibited an excess of low generation probability. While abundant cord blood beta clonotypes carried fewer insertions, memory repertoires showed no such pattern.

cDNA carried unique molecular identifiers, and a universal primer site was added by template switching. One entry per CDR3 protein results from TCRdb running MiXCR on the 5' RACE reads. The sample contains 200,000 to 300,000 distinct CDR3 sequences, roughly a tenth of which appear only once. V lost 6 bases to trimming and J lost 7 bases, with 19 bases between them. This CDR3 spans 14 amino acids. Per the germline V gene, CDR1 is DFQATT and CDR2 is SNEGSKA (reference sequence). This clonotype occurred a few times. The antigen remains unidentified. The sequence came from a man over 45 in good health. What was sequenced was memory T cells sorted from blood. This chain uses TRBV20-1 with TRBJ2-1; the D gene is possibly TRBD2 (6 bases). For the CDR3, the DNA is TGCAGTGCGCCGCCGGGACTTAGCTATAATGAGCAGTTCTTC. Its protein is CSAPPGLSYNEQFF.